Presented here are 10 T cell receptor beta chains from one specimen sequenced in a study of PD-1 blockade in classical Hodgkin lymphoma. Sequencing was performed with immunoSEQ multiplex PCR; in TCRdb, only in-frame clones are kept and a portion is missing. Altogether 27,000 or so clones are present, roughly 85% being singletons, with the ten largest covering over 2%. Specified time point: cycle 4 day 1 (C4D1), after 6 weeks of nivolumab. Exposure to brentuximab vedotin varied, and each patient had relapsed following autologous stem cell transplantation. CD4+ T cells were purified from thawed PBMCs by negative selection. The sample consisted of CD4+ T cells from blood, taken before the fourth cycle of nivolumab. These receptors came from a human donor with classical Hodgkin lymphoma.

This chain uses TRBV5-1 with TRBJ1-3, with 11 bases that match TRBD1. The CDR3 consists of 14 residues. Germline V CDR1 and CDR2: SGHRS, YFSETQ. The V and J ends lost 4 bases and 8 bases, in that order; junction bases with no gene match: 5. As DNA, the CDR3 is TGCGCCAGCAGCCGGACAGGGGGCGAGGACACCATATATTTT. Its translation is CASSRTGGEDTIYF.

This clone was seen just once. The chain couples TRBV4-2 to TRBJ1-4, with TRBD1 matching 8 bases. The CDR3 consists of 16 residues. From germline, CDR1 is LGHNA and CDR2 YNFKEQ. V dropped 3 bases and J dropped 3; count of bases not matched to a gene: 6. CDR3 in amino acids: CASSQDQGAANEKLFF. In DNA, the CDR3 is TGTGCCAGCAGCCAGGACCAGGGGGCGGCTAATGAAAAACTGTTTTTT.

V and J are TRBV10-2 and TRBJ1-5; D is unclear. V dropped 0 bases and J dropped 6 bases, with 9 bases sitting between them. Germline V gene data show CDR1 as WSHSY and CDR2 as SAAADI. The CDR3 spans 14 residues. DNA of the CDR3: TGCGCCAGCAGTGAGTCGGATTGGGTTCAGCCCCAGCATTTT. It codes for CASSESDWVQPQHF.

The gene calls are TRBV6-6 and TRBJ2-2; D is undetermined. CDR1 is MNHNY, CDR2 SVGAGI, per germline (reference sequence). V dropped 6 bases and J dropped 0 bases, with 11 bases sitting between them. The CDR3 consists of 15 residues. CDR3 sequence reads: CASRPLAANTGELFF. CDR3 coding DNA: TGTGCCAGCAGGCCTTTAGCAGCGAACACCGGGGAGCTGTTTTTT.

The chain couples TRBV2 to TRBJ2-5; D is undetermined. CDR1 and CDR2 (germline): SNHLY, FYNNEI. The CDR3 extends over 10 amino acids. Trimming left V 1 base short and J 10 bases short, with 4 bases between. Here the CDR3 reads CASSEVFQYF. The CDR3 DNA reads TGTGCCAGCAGTGAAGTCTTCCAGTACTTC.

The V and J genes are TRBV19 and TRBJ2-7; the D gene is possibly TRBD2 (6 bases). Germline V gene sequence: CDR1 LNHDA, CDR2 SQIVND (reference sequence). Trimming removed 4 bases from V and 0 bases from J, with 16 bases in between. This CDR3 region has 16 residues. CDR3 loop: CASSSPGEEGSYEQYF. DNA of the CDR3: TGTGCCAGTAGTAGTCCCGGTGAGGAGGGCTCCTACGAGCAGTACTTC.

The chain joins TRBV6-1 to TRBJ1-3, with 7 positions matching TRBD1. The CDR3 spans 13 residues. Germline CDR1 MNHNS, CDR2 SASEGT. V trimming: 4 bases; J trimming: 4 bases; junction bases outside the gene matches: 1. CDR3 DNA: TGTGCCAGCAGTGCGGGACAGGGAAACACCATATATTTT. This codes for CASSAGQGNTIYF.

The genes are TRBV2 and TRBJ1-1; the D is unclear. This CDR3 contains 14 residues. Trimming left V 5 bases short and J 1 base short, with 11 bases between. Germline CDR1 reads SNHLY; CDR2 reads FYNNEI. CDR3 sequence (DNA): TGTGCCAGCAGTCGCCTACCTCAGAACACTGAAGCTTTCTTT. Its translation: CASSRLPQNTEAFF. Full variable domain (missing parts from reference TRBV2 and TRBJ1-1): EPEVTQTPSHQVTQMGQEVILRCVPISNHLYFYWYRQILGQKVEFLVSFYNNEISEKSEIFDDQFSVERPDGSNFTLKIRSTKLEDSAMYFCASSRLPQNTEAFFGQGTRLTVV.

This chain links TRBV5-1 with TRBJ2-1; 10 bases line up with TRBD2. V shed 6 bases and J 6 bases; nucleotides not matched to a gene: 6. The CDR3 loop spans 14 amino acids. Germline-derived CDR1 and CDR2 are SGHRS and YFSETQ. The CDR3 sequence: CASTHLAGGNEQFF. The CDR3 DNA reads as TGCGCCAGCACCCATTTAGCGGGAGGCAATGAGCAGTTCTTC.

The CDR3 DNA is TGTGCCAGCAGTACATACAGGGGACAGGGGACAGATACGCAGTATTTT. Translated, it gives CASSTYRGQGTDTQYF. The J gene is TRBJ2-3, the V gene TRBV28; 10 positions match TRBD1. Germline CDR1 is MDHEN and CDR2 is SYDVKM. This CDR3 has 16 amino acids. V trimming: 5 bases; J trimming: 3 bases; junction bases outside the gene matches: 8.